One T cell receptor (beta chain) is described in this entry. V lost 6 bases and J lost 3, with 17 bases in between. CDR1 and CDR2 from the germline V gene are SGHAT and FQNNGV. The CDR3 totals 15 residues. These data are taken from a study of shared clonotypes between healthy human individuals. The repertoire was sequenced with immunoSEQ multiplex PCR; TCRdb's copy has only in-frame clones and lacks some. The sample includes fewer than 400,000 clones, around 74% seen only once; the top ten take 10%. The chain recombines TRBV11-2 with TRBJ1-2; tentatively, D is TRBD1 (5 bases). The source of this sequence is a man aged 30 to 45 in good health. The specimen was memory CD4+ T cells sorted from blood. Regarding subset: CD45RA-negative fraction. CDR3 sequence reads: CASRPVAGDYYGYTF. Here the CDR3 DNA reads TGTGCCAGCAGACCCGTCGCGGGGGACTACTATGGCTACACCTTC.